These 25 T cell receptor beta chains were all obtained from the same sample, sequenced in a study of cytomegalovirus exposure and HLA in healthy donors (TCRdb year 2017). Library preparation used the immunoSEQ multiplex PCR assay. For the multiplex PCR, a mixture combining 60 forward primers for TCR Vbeta segments and 13 reverse primers for TCR Jbeta segments was used. TCRdb mirrors the immuneACCESS table, restricted to in-frame sequences. Some clones are absent from its copies; in checked studies, under half trace to an unresolved V gene, and the reason for the others is unknown. Present in this sample are 250,000 to 350,000 clones, 80% of which were seen just once. The ten largest make up approximately 0.3% of the sample. Material: PBMCs. All receptors come from a girl aged 2 to 10 in good health and CMV-seronegative.

The CDR3 loop reads CASSLWTGREKLFF. The CDR3 region has the DNA TGTGCCAGCAGCCTGTGGACAGGGAGAGAAAAACTGTTTTTT. J is TRBJ1-4 and V is TRBV7-8, with TRBD1 matching 8 bases. This CDR3 comprises 14 residues. Germline CDR1 and CDR2: SGHVS and FQNEAQ. The ends lost 5 bases at V and 8 bases at J; junction bases unmatched: 7.

The chain links TRBV7-9 to TRBJ1-6; no clear D. Germline V gene lookup returns CDR1 SEHNR and CDR2 FQNEAQ (reference sequence). V dropped 4 bases and J dropped 11 bases, with 15 bases sitting between them. The CDR3 extends over 14 amino acids. The CDR3: CASSSDTLLTPLHF. DNA of the CDR3: TGTGCCAGCAGCTCCGACACCCTGTTGACACCCCTCCACTTT.

This clone has a handful of counts. This chain uses TRBV6-4 with TRBJ2-7; the D is unclear. The CDR3 is made up of 14 amino acids. Deletions cut 6 bases from V and 2 bases from J, with 14 bases between. Germline V lookup: CDR1 MRHNA, CDR2 SNTAGT. The CDR3 DNA sequence: TGTGCCAGCAGATTGACTCCATCTACCTACGAGCAGTACTTC. Translating gives CASRLTPSTYEQYF.

The genes are TRBV9 and TRBJ2-2; possibly TRBD2 for D (6 bases). Germline V lookup: CDR1 SGDLS, CDR2 YYNGEE. The CDR3 length is 16 residues. Trimming left V 0 bases short and J 4 bases short, with 13 bases between. The CDR3 region has the DNA TGTGCCAGCAGCGTAGCCACGAGGAGGGCCACCGGGGAGCTGTTTTTT. Protein: CASSVATRRATGELFF.

The V gene is TRBV30, the J gene TRBJ2-7; 7 nucleotides align to TRBD2. Germline V gene sequence: CDR1 GTSNPN, CDR2 SVGIG (reference sequence). With 2 bases clipped from V and 5 bases from J, the junction kept 9 bases outside the gene matches. This CDR3 has 14 residues. The CDR3 sequence: CAWSFRTRFNEQYF. The DNA of the CDR3 is TGTGCCTGGAGTTTTCGGACTAGATTCAACGAGCAGTACTTC.

This chain links TRBV7-8 with TRBJ2-7, with 13 nucleotides matching TRBD2. The V segment lost 5 bases and the J segment 4 bases; nucleotides outside the gene matches: 8. The CDR3 consists of 16 residues. Germline V gene data show CDR1 as SGHVS and CDR2 as FQNEAQ. The CDR3 bases are TGTGCCAGCAGCCCTACTAGCGGGAGGGCCGGTTACGAGCAGTACTTC. This sequence encodes CASSPTSGRAGYEQYF.

This chain links TRBV9 with TRBJ1-1; D is unclear. Per the germline V gene, CDR1 is SGDLS and CDR2 is YYNGEE. The CDR3 loop spans 15 amino acids. The V gene lost 0 bases and the J gene lost 1 base, with 10 bases spanning the gap. As DNA, the CDR3 is TGTGCCAGCAGCGTAGGGGCCGGGAAGAACACTGAAGCTTTCTTT. Amino acid sequence: CASSVGAGKNTEAFF.

This sequence joins TRBV19 and TRBJ2-2, with 16 bases that match TRBD2. CDR3 length: 18 amino acids. V lost 5 bases to trimming and J lost 1 base; unmatched junction nucleotides: 4. Looked up from germline, CDR1 is LNHDA and CDR2 is SQIVND (reference sequence). CDR3 DNA sequence: TGTGCCAGTAGTTTGGGACTAGCGGGGGGGCGGAACACCGGGGAGCTGTTTTTT. This gives the protein CASSLGLAGGRNTGELFF.

The chain is built from TRBV10-3 and TRBJ1-1, with D possibly being TRBD1 (6 bases). Germline assignment: CDR1 ENHRY and CDR2 SYGVKD. The CDR3 sequence is 14 residues long. Deletions cut 4 bases from V and 1 base from J, with 10 bases between. Here the CDR3 reads CAISVGRGNTEAFF. As DNA, the CDR3 is TGTGCCATCAGTGTCGGCAGGGGGAACACTGAAGCTTTCTTT.

This chain joins TRBV27 and TRBJ1-2; no clear D gene. The ends were cut back, 6 bases at V and 0 bases at J, with 17 bases in the middle. The CDR3 has 16 amino acids. Germline V gives CDR1 MNHEY, CDR2 SMNVEV (reference sequence). CDR3 sequence reads: CASSRRSPLANYGYTF. The CDR3 coding sequence is TGTGCCAGCAGCCGCAGGTCGCCCCTCGCTAACTATGGCTACACCTTC.

Here the CDR3 DNA reads TGTGCCAGCAGTCTATACAGGGTCGGTCAGCCCCAGCATTTT. Translating it yields CASSLYRVGQPQHF. The chain has TRBV28 and TRBJ1-5, with D maybe TRBD1 (6 bases). Germline CDR1 is MDHEN and CDR2 is SYDVKM. Trimming took off 5 bases at V and 6 bases at J, with 14 bases between the two ends. The CDR3 runs 14 residues.

The chain couples TRBV6-5 to TRBJ1-4; D uncertain. CDR1 MNHEY and CDR2 SVGAGI come from the germline V gene. This CDR3 is built from 14 residues. Deletions cut 6 bases from V and 0 bases from J, with 8 bases between. The CDR3 DNA follows: TGTGCCAGCAGAAGCCCTGCAACTAATGAAAAACTGTTTTTT. Its translation is CASRSPATNEKLFF.

This clone was detected a few times. The V call is TRBV28, the J call TRBJ1-1, with no clear D. Trimming stripped 6 bases from V and 1 base from J, with 21 bases between. This CDR3 contains 17 residues. Germline-derived CDR1 and CDR2 are MDHEN and SYDVKM. This chain's CDR3 is CASSLFIGQEENTEAFF. The CDR3 bases are TGTGCCAGCAGCCTATTTATTGGGCAGGAAGAGAACACTGAAGCTTTCTTT.

The rearrangement links TRBV9 to TRBJ1-1, with D unresolved. The germline CDR1 and CDR2 sequences are SGDLS and YYNGEE. V lost 3 bases and J 4 bases, leaving 16 bases between the germline ends. CDR3 length equals 15 residues. For the CDR3, the DNA is TGTGCCAGCAGCGGCCGCGGTGGTTCTCTCACTGAAGCTTTCTTT. This sequence encodes CASSGRGGSLTEAFF.

This clone showed up just once. This rearrangement joins TRBV19 to TRBJ2-7; possible D gene TRBD2, 6 bases. V gave up 6 bases and J gave up 2 bases, with 17 bases separating them. The CDR3 is 15 residues long. Germline CDR1 is LNHDA and CDR2 is SQIVND (reference sequence). The CDR3 DNA sequence: TGTGCCAGTAGCCTTTCTGGGGGGACCCCCTACGAGCAGTACTTC. Translated, it gives CASSLSGGTPYEQYF.

The genes are TRBV11-2 and TRBJ2-1, with no clear D. The CDR3 extends over 15 amino acids. V was shortened by 6 bases and J by 5 bases, with 17 bases between the two germline ends. CDR1 and CDR2 (germline): SGHAT, FQNNGV. The CDR3 DNA is TGTGCCAGCAGACCCTGGGCAGCTCCTAACAATGAGCAGTTCTTC. Translated: CASRPWAAPNNEQFF.

The chain recombines TRBV30 with TRBJ2-7; no reliable D call. The germline CDR1 and CDR2 sequences are GTSNPN and SVGIG (reference sequence). CDR3 length equals 13 residues. Trimming removed 3 bases at V and 3 bases at J, with 12 bases between. DNA of the CDR3: TGTGCCTGGAGCAAAACCAGGTACTACGAGCAGTACTTC. Encoded protein: CAWSKTRYYEQYF. The entire variable domain, with the rest obtained from reference TRBV30 and TRBJ2-7, is as follows: SQTIHQWPATLVQPVGSPLSLECTVEGTSNPNLYWYRQAAGRGLQLLFYSVGIGQISSEVPQNLSASRPQDRQFILSSKKLLLSDSGFYLCAWSKTRYYEQYFGPGTRLTVT.

The chain employs TRBV27 and TRBJ2-1; TRBD2 agrees at 8 bases. This CDR3 region has 16 residues. Trimming removed 5 bases from V and 7 bases from J; junction bases left unmatched: 13. CDR1 and CDR2 (germline): MNHEY, SMNVEV (reference sequence). The CDR3: CASSPRIAGPLNEQFF. In DNA form, the CDR3 reads TGTGCCAGCAGTCCCCGGATAGCGGGACCTTTGAATGAGCAGTTCTTC.

The chain combines TRBV6-6 with TRBJ2-7; 8 bases match TRBD1. The CDR3 length is 14 residues. Germline V lookup: CDR1 MNHNY, CDR2 SVGAGI (reference sequence). Trimming removed 9 bases from V and 7 bases from J; junction bases left unmatched: 14. The CDR3 loop is CASSIGQGPGEQYF. CDR3 DNA: TGTGCCAGTTCGATTGGACAGGGACCGGGTGAGCAGTACTTC.

This chain joins TRBV5-6 and TRBJ1-4; the match to TRBD1 covers 10 bases. Germline CDR1 reads SGHDT; CDR2 reads YYEEEE. V lost 5 bases to trimming and J lost 8 bases; unmatched junction nucleotides: 9. There are 15 residues in the CDR3. CDR3 bases: TGTGCCAGCAGGAAAACCGGGACAGGGGACGAAAAACTGTTTTTT. Protein: CASRKTGTGDEKLFF.

The J gene is TRBJ2-4, the V gene TRBV6-5; D not certain. Germline loops: CDR1 MNHEY, CDR2 SVGAGI. This CDR3 is 13 amino acids long. The V end was cut by 10 bases, the J end by 3 bases, with 13 bases between. The CDR3 DNA reads TGTGCCACCACTGCTGAGGACAAAAACATTCAGTACTTC. Encoded protein: CATTAEDKNIQYF.

The V and J genes are TRBV27 and TRBJ1-1; 10 bases are a match to TRBD1. Losses at the gene ends were 8 bases for V and 0 bases for J; bases not matched to a gene: 6. This CDR3 is 15 amino acids long. The germline V gene encodes CDR1 MNHEY and CDR2 SMNVEV (reference sequence). The CDR3 region has the DNA TGTGCCAGCTGCCCGGGACAGGGGTTGAACACTGAAGCTTTCTTT. It yields the protein CASCPGQGLNTEAFF.

The J gene is TRBJ2-5, the V gene TRBV9; D not resolved. This CDR3 has 13 amino acids. V shed 0 bases and J shed 1 base, with 4 bases lying between them. Germline V gene lookup returns CDR1 SGDLS and CDR2 YYNGEE. The CDR3 DNA reads TGTGCCAGCAGCGTAGGGCCCCAAGAGACCCAGTACTTC. Amino acid sequence: CASSVGPQETQYF.

This clone has only one observation. The rearrangement uses TRBV30 and TRBJ2-1; 13 bases line up with TRBD2. Germline CDR1 reads GTSNPN; CDR2 reads SVGIG (reference sequence). The CDR3 has 16 residues. With 5 bases clipped from V and 4 bases from J, the junction kept 8 bases outside the gene matches. The CDR3 coding sequence is TGTGCCTGGTACGCCGGGACTAGCGGGAAATACAATGAGCAGTTCTTC. Amino acid sequence: CAWYAGTSGKYNEQFF.

This rearrangement joins TRBV4-2 to TRBJ2-5; TRBD2 agrees at 11 bases. CDR1 and CDR2 from the germline V gene are LGHNA and YNFKEQ. V lost 0 bases to trimming and J lost 0 bases; unmatched junction nucleotides: 12. This CDR3 contains 20 residues. The CDR3 is CASSQDQWAPSGGYQETQYF. The CDR3, as DNA: TGTGCCAGCAGCCAAGATCAATGGGCCCCTAGCGGGGGGTACCAAGAGACCCAGTACTTC.